A single sample gave rise to the 23 T cell receptor beta chains below, sequenced in a study of cytomegalovirus exposure and HLA in healthy donors. PCR used 60 Vbeta primers and 13 Jbeta primers. Produced via immunoSEQ multiplex PCR; TCRdb's table is partial and in-frame only. Its table lists about 130,000 clones. Sequenced material: PBMCs. The receptors were gathered from a man younger than 30 in good health and CMV-seronegative.

The gene calls are TRBV19 and TRBJ1-3; D is possibly TRBD1 (6 bases). The CDR3 loop spans 17 amino acids. The V gene's germline CDR1 is LNHDA and CDR2 SQIVND (reference sequence). V was clipped by 4 bases and J by 0 bases, with 16 bases between them. CDR3: CASSRPQGISSGNTIYF. CDR3 DNA sequence: TGTGCCAGTAGTAGGCCACAGGGCATCAGCTCTGGAAACACCATATATTTT.

The chain combines TRBV5-1 with TRBJ2-7, with 7 bases identical to TRBD1. The germline V gene encodes CDR1 SGHRS and CDR2 YFSETQ. The CDR3 loop spans 12 amino acids. J was trimmed by 1 base and V by 9 bases; bases with no gene match: 4. CDR3 coding DNA: TGCGCCAAAGGGGGCAGTTCCTACGAGCAGTACTTC. Protein: CAKGGSSYEQYF.

The CDR3 region has the DNA TGTGCCAGTAGTGAGGAGGCAGGGAGGACAGATACGCAGTATTTT. Encoded protein: CASSEEAGRTDTQYF. V gene TRBV19 combines with J gene TRBJ2-3; D perhaps matches TRBD2 (6 bases). The CDR3 extends over 15 amino acids. The ends were cut back, 5 bases at V and 3 bases at J, with 15 bases in the middle. CDR1 is LNHDA and CDR2 is SQIVND in the germline V gene (reference sequence).

The gene calls are TRBV19 and TRBJ1-3, with D possibly matching TRBD1 (6 bases). This CDR3 is built from 14 residues. Trimming took off 7 bases at V and 9 bases at J, with 19 bases between the two ends. The germline V gene has CDR1 LNHDA and CDR2 SQIVND (reference sequence). CDR3 DNA sequence: TGTGCCAGTATCGGCTGGGACACTAAAGGCACCATATATTTT. Protein product: CASIGWDTKGTIYF.

The V and J genes are TRBV20-1 and TRBJ1-1, with D uncertain. The germline V gene has CDR1 DFQATT and CDR2 SNEGSKA (reference sequence). V lost 4 bases and J 4 bases, leaving 7 bases between the germline ends. This CDR3 is 11 amino acids long. As DNA, the CDR3 is TGCAGTGCTATTTTAATCACTGAAGCTTTCTTT. Its translation: CSAILITEAFF.

The chain employs TRBV7-9 and TRBJ1-5; 9 bases agree with TRBD1. Germline assignment: CDR1 SEHNR and CDR2 FQNEAQ (reference sequence). With V trimmed by 5 bases and J by 12 bases, 14 bases remained unmatched. The CDR3 loop spans 15 amino acids. Here the CDR3 DNA reads TGTGCCAGCAGCCCGTATACAGGGGGCCTGTCGCTCCAGCATTTT. Amino acids: CASSPYTGGLSLQHF. Based on the CDR3 plus reference TRBV7-9 and TRBJ1-5, the full variable domain is DTGVSQNPRHKITKRGQNVTFRCDPISEHNRLYWYRQTLGQGPEFLTYFQNEAQLEKSRLLSDRFSAERPKGSFSTLEIQRTEQGDSAMYLCASSPYTGGLSLQHFGDGTRLSIL.

This chain connects TRBV6-5 to TRBJ1-2; 8 bases map to TRBD1. J gave up 4 bases and V 6 bases, and 7 bases lay outside the gene matches. This CDR3 comprises 14 residues. The germline V gene encodes CDR1 MNHEY and CDR2 SVGAGI. The CDR3 is CASRPAGGIYGYTF. DNA of the CDR3: TGTGCCAGCAGGCCCGCAGGGGGCATCTATGGCTACACCTTC.

This chain links TRBV18 with TRBJ1-2; D may be TRBD1 (5 bases). The CDR3 consists of 14 residues. Trimming removed 3 bases from V and 4 bases from J, with 12 bases in between. CDR1 and CDR2 from the germline V gene are KGHSH and LQKENI. CDR3: CASSPPTESYGYTF. The CDR3 DNA reads TGTGCCAGCTCACCCCCGACAGAGTCCTATGGCTACACCTTC.

Of note for this clone: This CDR3 is also generated by other DNA sequences in the sample. This rearrangement joins TRBV7-8 to TRBJ2-7; D is possibly TRBD2 (6 bases). Germline values: CDR1 SGHVS, CDR2 FQNEAQ. The V and J ends lost 5 bases and 2 bases respectively, with 13 bases between them. CDR3 size: 14 residues. The CDR3 is CASSPGTRTYEQYF. CDR3 DNA sequence: TGTGCCAGCAGCCCGGGGACTCGAACCTACGAGCAGTACTTC. The complete variable domain, with remaining parts taken from reference TRBV7-8 and TRBJ2-7, reads GAGVSQSPRYKVAKRGQDVALRCDPISGHVSLFWYQQALGQGPEFLTYFQNEAQLDKSGLPSDRFFAERPEGSVSTLKIQRTQQEDSAVYLCASSPGTRTYEQYFGPGTRLTVT.

DNA of the CDR3: TGTGCCAGCAGCTCCCAGTATAGCAATCAGCCCCAGCATTTT. Its translation is CASSSQYSNQPQHF. The rearrangement links TRBV7-8 to TRBJ1-5; D is unresolved. With 4 bases removed from V and 0 bases from J, the gap between germline ends came to 7 bases. From germline, CDR1 is SGHVS and CDR2 FQNEAQ. The CDR3 spans 14 residues.

The chain links TRBV11-2 to TRBJ1-4; maybe TRBD1 (6 bases). Germline CDR1 is SGHAT and CDR2 is FQNNGV. The CDR3 runs 16 residues. With 3 bases removed from V and 4 bases from J, the gap between germline ends came to 15 bases. DNA for the CDR3: TGTGCCAGCAGCTTCGGGGGGGGGCGGAATAATGAAAAACTGTTTTTT. This codes for CASSFGGGRNNEKLFF.

Written as DNA, the CDR3 is TGCGCCAGCAGCCAAGAGGCTAGCGGGGGGGGATACGAGCAGTACTTC. It specifies CASSQEASGGGYEQYF. V is TRBV4-1 and J is TRBJ2-7; TRBD2 matches 12 bases. Germline lookup yields CDR1 MGHRA and CDR2 YSYEKL. The CDR3 sequence is 16 residues long. The ends lost 0 bases at V and 4 bases at J; junction bases unmatched: 4.

This chain links TRBV30 with TRBJ1-6; D is ambiguous. V lost 6 bases to trimming and J lost 8 bases, with 20 bases between them. Germline values: CDR1 GTSNPN, CDR2 SVGIG (reference sequence). This CDR3 is built from 15 residues. Here the CDR3 DNA reads TGTGCCTGCAGACGCCGGGGTGGAAAGGATTCACCCCTCCACTTT. Translated, it gives CACRRRGGKDSPLHF.

The chain is built from TRBV6-1 and TRBJ2-1, with a tentative D call TRBD2 (5 bases). The CDR3 extends over 15 amino acids. Germline assignment: CDR1 MNHNS and CDR2 SASEGT. The ends were cut back, 6 bases at V and 6 bases at J, with 18 bases in the middle. DNA of the CDR3: TGTGCCAGCAGAGAGGGAGCTAGCTATGGCAATGAGCAGTTCTTC. Protein: CASREGASYGNEQFF.

The chain recombines TRBV10-1 with TRBJ1-6, with D possibly TRBD1 on 6 matching bases. In germline, CDR1 is WNHNN, CDR2 SYGVQD (reference sequence). This CDR3 has 16 residues. Trimming left V 9 bases short and J 0 bases short, with 15 bases between. The CDR3 loop reads CARNDTDSSYNSPLHF. As DNA, the CDR3 is TGCGCCAGAAACGACACGGACAGCTCCTATAATTCACCCCTCCACTTT.

The chain combines TRBV7-9 with TRBJ1-4; possible D gene TRBD1, 5 bases. The CDR3 extends over 17 amino acids. CDR1 and CDR2 (germline): SEHNR, FQNEAQ (reference sequence). The V and J ends lost 5 bases and 0 bases respectively, with 16 bases between them. For the CDR3, the DNA is TGTGCCAGCAGCCCATCCGTCTGGGGGGCAACTAATGAAAAACTGTTTTTT. This translates into CASSPSVWGATNEKLFF.

This sequence joins TRBV4-3 and TRBJ2-5; 9 bases match TRBD1. The CDR3 has 14 residues. Germline V gene data show CDR1 as LGHNA and CDR2 as YSLEER. Trimming removed 2 bases from V and 3 bases from J; junction bases left unmatched: 1. For the CDR3, the DNA is TGCGCCAGCAGCCAATGGACAGGGGAAGAGACCCAGTACTTC. Encoded protein: CASSQWTGEETQYF.

This chain uses TRBV27 with TRBJ2-1; the match to TRBD2 covers 12 bases. Trimming at V came to 1 base and at J to 9 bases, leaving 7 bases not matched to a gene. CDR1 MNHEY and CDR2 SMNVEV come from the germline V gene (reference sequence). This CDR3 has 16 amino acids. The CDR3 DNA follows: TGTGCCAGCAGTTTATACCCTAGCGGGAGGGCCAGTGAGCAGTTCTTC. Protein sequence: CASSLYPSGRASEQFF.

The chain carries TRBV5-6 and TRBJ1-2; TRBD1 matches 7 bases. The CDR3 sequence is 15 residues long. CDR1 and CDR2 (germline): SGHDT, YYEEEE. Germline trimming cut 3 bases from V and 5 bases from J; bases unmatched to any gene: 10. For the CDR3, the DNA is TGTGCCAGCAGCTCCGGGACAGCCAACTTTTATGGCTACACCTTC. Its protein product is CASSSGTANFYGYTF.

The CDR3 DNA reads TGTGCCAGCAGTCCGAGACAGGCGACTAATGAAAAACTGTTTTTT. It yields the protein CASSPRQATNEKLFF. The V gene is TRBV6-5, the J gene TRBJ1-4, with D perhaps TRBD1 (6 bases). The CDR3 loop spans 15 amino acids. The germline CDR1 and CDR2 sequences are MNHEY and SVGAGI. The germline V and J ends were trimmed by 5 bases and 2 bases, with 12 bases remaining between them.

V usage is TRBV5-1 and J usage is TRBJ2-5, with D maybe TRBD1 (7 bases). Germline loops: CDR1 SGHRS, CDR2 YFSETQ. The CDR3 consists of 15 residues. The V end lost 4 bases, the J end lost 2 bases, and 15 bases lay between the germline ends. The CDR3 spells CASSRGDRQQETQYF. DNA for the CDR3: TGCGCCAGCAGCCGCGGGGACAGACAACAAGAGACCCAGTACTTC.

The rearrangement joins TRBV19 to TRBJ1-5; 7 nucleotides line up with TRBD1. The junction had 18 bases not matched to a gene; V was cut back by 6 bases and J by 4 bases. This CDR3 has 18 amino acids. The germline CDR1 and CDR2 sequences are LNHDA and SQIVND (reference sequence). Here the CDR3 reads CASRRSRTGMILNQPQHF. CDR3 nucleotide sequence: TGTGCCAGTAGGAGATCCCGGACAGGTATGATCCTAAATCAGCCCCAGCATTTT.

The V gene is TRBV5-4, the J gene TRBJ2-1; D is possibly TRBD1 (6 bases). V dropped 4 bases and J dropped 6 bases, with 11 bases sitting between them. The CDR3 extends over 13 amino acids. Germline CDR1 reads SGHNT; CDR2 reads YYREEE (reference sequence). The CDR3 sequence is CASSGQHFNEQFF. CDR3 nucleotides: TGTGCCAGCAGCGGACAGCACTTCAATGAGCAGTTCTTC.